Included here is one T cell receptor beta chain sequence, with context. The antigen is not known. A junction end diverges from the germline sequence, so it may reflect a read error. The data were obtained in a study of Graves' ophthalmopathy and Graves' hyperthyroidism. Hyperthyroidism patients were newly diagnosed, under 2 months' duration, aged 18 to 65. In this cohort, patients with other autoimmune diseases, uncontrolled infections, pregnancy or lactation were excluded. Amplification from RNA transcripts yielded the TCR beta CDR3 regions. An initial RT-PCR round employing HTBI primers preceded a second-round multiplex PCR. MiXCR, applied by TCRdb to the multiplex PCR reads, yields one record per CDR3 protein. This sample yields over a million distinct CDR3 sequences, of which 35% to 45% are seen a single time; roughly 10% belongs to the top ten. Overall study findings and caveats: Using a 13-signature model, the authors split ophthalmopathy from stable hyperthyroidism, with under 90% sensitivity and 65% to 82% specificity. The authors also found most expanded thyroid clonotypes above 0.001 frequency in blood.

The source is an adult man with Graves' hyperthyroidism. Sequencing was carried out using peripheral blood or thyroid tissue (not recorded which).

In nucleotides, the CDR3 is TGTGCCAGCAGATTAGTGTGGCGGGGACAGGGGTCCACTGAAGCTTTCTTT. The encoded protein is CASRLVWRGQGSTEAFF. V and J are TRBV11-2 and TRBJ1-1; 10 positions agree with TRBD1. This CDR3 spans 17 amino acids. Germline CDR1 SGHAT, CDR2 FQNNGV.